The T cell receptor beta chain described here comes from a study of blood T cell repertoires in COVID-19. Study as a whole: PBMCs, B-cell-depleted T cells, or T cells were the source of the cDNA or gDNA that made up the material.

The CDR3 contains 12 residues. V gave up 0 bases and J gave up 5 bases, with 4 bases separating them. The germline CDR1 and CDR2 sequences are MNHEY and SVGEGT. Under the authors' procedure: The authors estimated nucleated cell counts from reference gene primer amplification. Clones were sequenced by immunoSEQ multiplex PCR, and TCRdb holds only the in-frame ones, with some missing. That table is the source of V, J and clone size, and D and trimming were worked out from the DNA. The sample lists 170,000 or so clones, roughly 83% seen once, with 2.5% to 3.5% in the top ten. The sequence came from a woman in her sixties or seventies with acute or convalescent COVID-19. V is TRBV6-2 or TRBV6-3 and J is TRBJ1-2; the D is unclear. Specimen: peripheral blood. The chain's CDR3 is CASSYSGYGYTF. Here the CDR3 DNA reads TGTGCCAGCAGTTACTCCGGGTATGGCTACACCTTC.